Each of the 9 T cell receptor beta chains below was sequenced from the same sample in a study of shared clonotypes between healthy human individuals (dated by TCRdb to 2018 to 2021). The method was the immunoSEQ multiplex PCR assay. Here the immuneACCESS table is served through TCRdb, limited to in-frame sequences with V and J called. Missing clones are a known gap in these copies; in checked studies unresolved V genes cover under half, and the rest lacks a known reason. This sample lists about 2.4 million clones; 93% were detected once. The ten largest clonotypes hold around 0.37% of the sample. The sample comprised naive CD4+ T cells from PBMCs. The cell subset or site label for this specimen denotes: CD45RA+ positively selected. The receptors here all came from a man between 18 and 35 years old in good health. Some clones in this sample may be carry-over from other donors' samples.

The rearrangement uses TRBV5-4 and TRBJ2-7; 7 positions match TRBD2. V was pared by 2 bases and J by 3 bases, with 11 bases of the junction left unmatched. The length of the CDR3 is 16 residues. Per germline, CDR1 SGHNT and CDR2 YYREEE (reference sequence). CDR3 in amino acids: CASSFRRYGGSYEQYF. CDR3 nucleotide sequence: TGTGCCAGCAGCTTTCGTCGGTATGGCGGGAGCTACGAGCAGTACTTC. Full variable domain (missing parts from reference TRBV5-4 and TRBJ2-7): ETGVTQSPTHLIKTRGQQVTLRCSSQSGHNTVSWYQQALGQGPQFIFQYYREEENGRGNFPPRFSGLQFPNYSSELNVNALELDDSALYLCASSFRRYGGSYEQYFGPGTRLTVT.

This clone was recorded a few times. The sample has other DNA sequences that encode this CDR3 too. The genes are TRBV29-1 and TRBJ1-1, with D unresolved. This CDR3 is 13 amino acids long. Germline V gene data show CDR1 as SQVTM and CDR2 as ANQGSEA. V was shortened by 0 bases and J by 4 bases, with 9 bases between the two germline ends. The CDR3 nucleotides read TGCAGCGTTGAAGACCAACGGGGCACTGAAGCTTTCTTT. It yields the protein CSVEDQRGTEAFF.

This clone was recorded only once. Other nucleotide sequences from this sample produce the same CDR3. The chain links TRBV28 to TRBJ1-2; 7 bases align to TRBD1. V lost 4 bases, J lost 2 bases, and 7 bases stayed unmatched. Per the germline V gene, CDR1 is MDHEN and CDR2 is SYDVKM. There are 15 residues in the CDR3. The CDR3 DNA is TGTGCCAGCAGTTCCACCGGGACAGCCAACTATGGCTACACCTTC. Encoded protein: CASSSTGTANYGYTF.

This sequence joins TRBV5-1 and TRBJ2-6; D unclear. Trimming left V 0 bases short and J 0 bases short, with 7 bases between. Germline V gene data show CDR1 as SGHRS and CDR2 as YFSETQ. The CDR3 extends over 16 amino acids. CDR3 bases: TGCGCCAGCAGCTTGGGACTCCCCTCTGGGGCCAACGTCCTGACTTTC. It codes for CASSLGLPSGANVLTF.

The CDR3 region has the DNA TGTGCCAGCAGCTCAGTTGGACGTCCCAATGAGCAGTTCTTC. This codes for CASSSVGRPNEQFF. The chain joins TRBV11-2 to TRBJ2-1; D remains ambiguous. The CDR3 length is 14 residues. V gave up 4 bases and J gave up 6 bases, with 13 bases separating them. The V gene's germline CDR1 is SGHAT and CDR2 FQNNGV. Looking up the rest from reference TRBV11-2 and TRBJ2-1 gives the full variable domain: EAGVAQSPRYKIIEKRQSVAFWCNPISGHATLYWYQQILGQGPKLLIQFQNNGVVDDSQLPKDRFSAERLKGVDSTLKIQPAKLEDSAVYLCASSSVGRPNEQFFGPGTRLTVL.

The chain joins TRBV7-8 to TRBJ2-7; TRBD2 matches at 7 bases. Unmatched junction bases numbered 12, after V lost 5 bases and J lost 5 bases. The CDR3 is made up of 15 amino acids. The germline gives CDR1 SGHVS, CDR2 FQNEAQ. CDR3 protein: CASSTLSGTAHEQYF. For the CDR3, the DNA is TGTGCCAGCAGCACACTGAGCGGGACCGCCCACGAGCAGTACTTC. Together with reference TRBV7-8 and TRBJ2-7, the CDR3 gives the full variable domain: GAGVSQSPRYKVAKRGQDVALRCDPISGHVSLFWYQQALGQGPEFLTYFQNEAQLDKSGLPSDRFFAERPEGSVSTLKIQRTQQEDSAVYLCASSTLSGTAHEQYFGPGTRLTVT.

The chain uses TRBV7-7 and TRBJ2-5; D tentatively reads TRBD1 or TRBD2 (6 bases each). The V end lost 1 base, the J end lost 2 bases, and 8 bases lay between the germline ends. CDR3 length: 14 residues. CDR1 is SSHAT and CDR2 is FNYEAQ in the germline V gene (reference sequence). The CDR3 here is CASSLGGAQETQYF. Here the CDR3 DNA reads TGTGCCAGCAGCTTAGGGGGGGCACAAGAGACCCAGTACTTC.

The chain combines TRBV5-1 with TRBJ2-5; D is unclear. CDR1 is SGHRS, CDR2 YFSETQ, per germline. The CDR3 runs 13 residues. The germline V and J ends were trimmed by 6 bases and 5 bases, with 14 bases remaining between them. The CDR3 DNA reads TGCGCCAGCATCCGTGGGGTGGGGGAGACCCAGTACTTC. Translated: CASIRGVGETQYF.

The DNA of the CDR3 is TGTGCCATCAAGCTAGGAGGGTCTAGCTATGGCTACACCTTC. Translated: CAIKLGGSSYGYTF. The V call is TRBV10-3, the J call TRBJ1-2; D remains ambiguous. Germline V gene lookup returns CDR1 ENHRY and CDR2 SYGVKD. Trimming cost V 7 bases and J 4 bases, with 16 bases left between them. CDR3 length: 14 amino acids.